This T cell receptor beta chain derives from a study of regulatory T cells in long-lasting Graves disease. Study observations and caveats: Only a small sample size was used, which may have cut accuracy. Gene preferences differed: TRBV28, TRBJ1-2, TRBJ2-5 in persistent cases.

Building of the TCR beta libraries involved iRepertoire HTBI primers and Arm-PCR of CDR3 regions. TCRdb independently ran MiXCR on the multiplex PCR reads; one entry per CDR3 protein. Among approximately 350,000 distinct CDR3 sequences, around 15% were seen once, and the ten largest hold 20% to 25%. At least ten counts were recorded for this clonotype. Its antigen is not identified. Sample time point: newly diagnosed GD, antithyroid drugs for less than 3 months. PBMC RNA was the source of the TCR library. J gave up 5 bases and V 6 bases, and 6 bases lay outside the gene matches. The length of the CDR3 is 13 residues. Germline lookup yields CDR1 MDHEN and CDR2 SYDVKM. The same sample was also studied in work on T cells in Graves' hyperthyroidism and ophthalmopathy. From that second work: The TCR CDR3 was amplified in a first-round RT-PCR using the HTBI primer set.

This TCR was recovered from a woman aged 18-29 years with Graves disease. The V call is TRBV28, the J call TRBJ2-5; 7 bases fit TRBD1. Here the sequenced sample was peripheral blood mononuclear cells (PBMCs), taken at new diagnosis, from a patient treated with antithyroid drugs. CDR3 sequence (DNA): TGTGCCAGCAGACAGGGGTTCCAGGAGACCCAGTACTTC. Translation gives CASRQGFQETQYF.